The rows below give T cell receptor beta chains drawn from one sample of a study of OX40 agonist ivuxolimab in advanced cancers. Libraries were prepared by immunoSEQ multiplex PCR; TCRdb keeps only in-frame clonotypes and omits some of them. The sample holds just over 90,000 clones, about 90% seen once. This sample comprised CD4+ or CD8+ T cells sorted from blood, obtained in a trial of the OX40 agonist ivuxolimab. The receptor set was obtained from an adult with an advanced solid tumor such as melanoma, head and neck, liver or kidney cancer. Each CDR3 is given with its conserved first and last residue. Each record gives: clone size, D gene, V gene, CDR3 length, J gene, CDR3 protein, CDR3 DNA. The D gene is left open where the match is weak. Size is stated for part of the rows, as once, few or many counts, or as a class when the clone is expanded.

once,NA,TRBV4-3,14,TRBJ2-1,CASSMQGVQDEQFF,TGCGCCAGCAGCATGCAGGGCGTACAGGATGAGCAGTTCTTC
NA,NA,TRBV7-2,14,TRBJ2-2,CASSLVRGTGELFF,TGTGCCAGCAGCTTAGTCCGTGGCACCGGGGAGCTGTTTTTT
NA,NA,TRBV30,15,TRBJ1-3,CAWSGGHGRGNTIYF,TGTGCCTGGAGTGGTGGGCACGGGCGGGGAAACACCATATATTTT
NA,NA,TRBV18,15,TRBJ2-4,CASSPAGTTRNIQYF,TGTGCCAGCTCACCCGCAGGGACCACACGGAACATTCAGTACTTC
once,NA,TRBV9,16,TRBJ2-2,CASSVGLGPNTGELFF,TGTGCCAGCAGCGTAGGCCTAGGACCGAACACCGGGGAGCTGTTTTTT
NA,TRBD2,TRBV6-5,15,TRBJ2-5,CASSPPGLAGETQYF,TGTGCCAGCAGTCCCCCGGGACTAGCGGGAGAGACCCAGTACTTC
NA,TRBD2,TRBV5-1,15,TRBJ2-1,CASSFGLAGGNEQFF,TGCGCCAGCAGCTTCGGACTAGCGGGAGGCAATGAGCAGTTCTTC
NA,TRBD2,TRBV28,17,TRBJ2-2,CASSSPLAGVGTGELFF,TGTGCCAGCAGCTCACCACTAGCGGGAGTTGGAACCGGGGAGCTGTTTTTT
NA,NA,TRBV30,16,TRBJ2-1,CAWSPPGVSLYNEQFF,TGTGCCTGGAGCCCCCCAGGCGTTTCGCTTTACAATGAGCAGTTCTTC
NA,NA,TRBV6-6,14,TRBJ1-6,CASRPDGGNSPLHF,TGTGCCAGCAGGCCTGACGGGGGAAATTCACCCCTCCACTTT
NA,TRBD2,TRBV19,17,TRBJ2-3,CASSMLFSGSLSDTQYF,TGTGCCAGTAGTATGTTGTTTAGCGGGAGTTTATCAGATACGCAGTATTTT
once,TRBD2,TRBV7-9,17,TRBJ2-2,CASSSTRAGGRTGELFF,TGTGCCAGCAGCTCCACACGAGCGGGAGGTAGAACCGGGGAGCTGTTTTTT
NA,NA,TRBV27,15,TRBJ1-1,CASSPKGGMDTEAFF,TGTGCCAGCAGTCCCAAGGGAGGGATGGACACTGAAGCTTTCTTT
NA,NA,TRBV7-2,15,TRBJ2-7,CASSLGHLGLYEQYF,TGTGCCAGCAGCTTAGGCCACCTGGGCCTCTACGAGCAGTACTTC
NA,NA,TRBV10-3,16,TRBJ1-1,CAISEFGRGRDTEAFF,TGTGCCATCAGTGAGTTTGGACGGGGGAGAGACACTGAAGCTTTCTTT
NA,NA,TRBV18,14,TRBJ1-1,CASSPPGGNTEAFF,TGTGCCAGCTCACCACCGGGCGGTAACACTGAAGCTTTCTTT
NA,NA,TRBV4-2,17,TRBJ2-5,CASSQVGQAGVQETQYF,TGTGCCAGCAGCCAAGTAGGTCAGGCCGGAGTCCAAGAGACCCAGTACTTC
NA,NA,TRBV25-1,15,TRBJ2-5,CASSTQGIAGETQYF,TGTGCCAGCAGTACCCAGGGGATCGCGGGAGAGACCCAGTACTTC
NA,NA,TRBV6-6,13,TRBJ1-3,CASSRAVGNTIYF,TGTGCCAGCAGCCGAGCAGTGGGTAACACCATATATTTT